The 19 T cell receptor beta chains below come from one sample, sequenced in a study of CD8+ T cells in alopecia areata. RNA was extracted and reverse transcribed into cDNA as the sequencing template. Method: immunoSEQ multiplex PCR; TCRdb's copy keeps in-frame clones and lacks some. The sample includes about 82,000 clones, roughly 47% of them seen just once. The sequencing input was NKG2D-high CD8+ T cells sorted from blood. These receptors came from a human donor with alopecia areata.

This clone was seen only a few times. The chain employs TRBV29-1 and TRBJ2-7; D uncertain. The CDR3 extends over 11 amino acids. Germline V CDR1 and CDR2: SQVTM, ANQGSEA. Trimming removed 0 bases at V and 6 bases at J, with 6 bases between. The CDR3 loop reads CSVEDYGEQYF. For the CDR3, the DNA is TGCAGCGTTGAAGATTACGGCGAGCAGTACTTC.

This clone turned up a few times. V and J are TRBV7-9 and TRBJ2-1, with D unclear. Germline CDR1 reads SEHNR; CDR2 reads FQNEAQ (reference sequence). Between the trimmed V and J ends, which lost 2 bases and 9 bases, there was a span of 2 bases. The CDR3 loop spans 10 amino acids. CDR3 sequence reads: CASSLTEQFF. CDR3 bases: TGTGCCAGCAGCTTAACTGAGCAGTTCTTC. The entire variable domain, with the rest obtained from reference TRBV7-9 and TRBJ2-1, is as follows: DTGVSQNPRHKITKRGQNVTFRCDPISEHNRLYWYRQTLGQGPEFLTYFQNEAQLEKSRLLSDRFSAERPKGSFSTLEIQRTEQGDSAMYLCASSLTEQFFGPGTRLTVL.

This clone is deemed medium-sized. V is TRBV4-1 and J is TRBJ2-7; D is possibly TRBD2 (7 bases). This CDR3 is 15 amino acids long. CDR1 and CDR2 (germline): MGHRA, YSYEKL. The V gene lost 0 bases and the J gene lost 2 bases, with 11 bases spanning the gap. For the CDR3, the DNA is TGCGCCAGCAGCCAAGAGGGGGGGCCCACCTACGAGCAGTACTTC. Its translation: CASSQEGGPTYEQYF.

This clone was observed a handful of times. The CDR3 protein is CASSQLLGEQYF. The CDR3 coding sequence is TGTGCCAGCAGCCAACTTCTAGGCGAGCAGTACTTC. V and J are TRBV25-1 and TRBJ2-7, with D uncertain. V was pared by 6 bases and J by 6 bases, with 12 bases between. Germline-derived CDR1 and CDR2 are MGHDK and SYGVNS. The CDR3 is 12 residues long.

The table lists this clone with a few counts. This chain links TRBV14 with TRBJ2-2; D uncertain. CDR3 size: 16 residues. V dropped 0 bases and J dropped 3 bases, with 11 bases sitting between them. Germline loops: CDR1 SGHDN, CDR2 FVKESK. CDR3: CASSQDALQYTGELFF. The CDR3 nucleotides read TGTGCCAGCAGCCAAGACGCTCTACAGTACACCGGGGAGCTGTTTTTT. Full variable domain (outside the CDR3, taken from reference TRBV14 and TRBJ2-2): EAGVTQFPSHSVIEKGQTVTLRCDPISGHDNLYWYRRVMGKEIKFLLHFVKESKQDESGMPNNRFLAERTGGTYSTLKVQPAELEDSGVYFCASSQDALQYTGELFFGEGSRLTVL.

The rearrangement links TRBV9 to TRBJ2-5; perhaps TRBD1 as D (6 bases). Germline V gene lookup returns CDR1 SGDLS and CDR2 YYNGEE. V was pared by 1 base and J by 4 bases, with 11 bases between. The CDR3 runs to 14 residues. CDR3 DNA: TGTGCCAGCAGCGTAACAGGGTTGCGAGAGACCCAGTACTTC. Protein sequence: CASSVTGLRETQYF.

The gene calls are TRBV27 and TRBJ1-5, with D hard to call. Germline values: CDR1 MNHEY, CDR2 SMNVEV (reference sequence). This CDR3 spans 14 amino acids. Between the trimmed V and J ends, which lost 3 bases and 1 base, there was a span of 7 bases. The CDR3 loop reads CASSLLGSNQPQHF. CDR3 sequence (DNA): TGTGCCAGCAGTTTGCTAGGGAGCAATCAGCCCCAGCATTTT.

The J gene is TRBJ2-3, the V gene TRBV27; 10 nucleotides agree with TRBD2. The CDR3 runs to 14 residues. J lost 1 base, V lost 9 bases, and 4 bases had no gene match. CDR1 is MNHEY and CDR2 is SMNVEV in the germline V gene (reference sequence). The DNA for the CDR3 is TGTGCCAGTCGTCTAGCGGGGGGCACAGATACGCAGTATTTT. Translation: CASRLAGGTDTQYF.

The chain uses TRBV29-1 and TRBJ2-7; TRBD1 is a possible D gene (5 bases). The germline gives CDR1 SQVTM, CDR2 ANQGSEA. V lost 8 bases, J lost 10 bases, and 9 bases lay in between. This CDR3 is 8 amino acids long. The CDR3 sequence: CSLGVQYF. The CDR3 nucleotides read TGCAGCCTAGGGGTACAGTACTTC.

This rearrangement joins TRBV6-1 to TRBJ2-7; D remains unclear. The V and J ends lost 5 bases and 5 bases respectively, with 10 bases between them. Germline V gene sequence: CDR1 MNHNS, CDR2 SASEGT. The CDR3 covers 12 residues. CDR3 DNA: TGTGCCAGCAGTCCCTTTGGCGACGAGCAGTACTTC. Its translation is CASSPFGDEQYF.

The chain carries TRBV6-5 and TRBJ2-1; tentative D call: TRBD1 (6 bases). In germline, CDR1 is MNHEY, CDR2 SVGAGI. The CDR3 is 12 residues long. Trimming shortened V by 6 bases and J by 9 bases, and 12 bases separated the two germline ends. The CDR3 coding sequence is TGTGCCAGCAGCCCTCTAGGGGGTGAGCAGTTCTTC. It yields the protein CASSPLGGEQFF.

The chain employs TRBV5-1 and TRBJ2-5; D gene unclear. CDR3 length equals 14 residues. The V gene's germline CDR1 is SGHRS and CDR2 YFSETQ. V lost 0 bases and J 5 bases, leaving 11 bases between the germline ends. The CDR3 coding sequence is TGCGCCAGCAGCTTGGGCGTTGTAGGGGAGACCCAGTACTTC. This sequence encodes CASSLGVVGETQYF.

The V call is TRBV29-1, the J call TRBJ1-1; the D is unclear. The CDR3 spans 15 residues. Trimming cost V 4 bases and J 6 bases, with 21 bases left between them. Germline V gene lookup returns CDR1 SQVTM and CDR2 ANQGSEA. In nucleotides, the CDR3 is TGCAGCGTTGCGGACGGTGGGTATGAACCCTCTGAAGCTTTCTTT. This codes for CSVADGGYEPSEAFF.

There are a few counts of this clone. The rearrangement uses TRBV5-1 and TRBJ2-7; possible D gene TRBD1, 5 bases. The CDR3 sequence is 13 residues long. Germline V gene lookup returns CDR1 SGHRS and CDR2 YFSETQ. With 1 base removed from V and 2 bases from J, the gap between germline ends came to 7 bases. CDR3 amino acids: CASSLTGPYEQYF. The DNA of the CDR3 is TGCGCCAGCAGCTTGACAGGTCCCTACGAGCAGTACTTC.

V is TRBV5-1 and J is TRBJ2-7; the D is unclear. V lost 0 bases and J 2 bases, leaving 9 bases between the germline ends. Germline CDR1 SGHRS, CDR2 YFSETQ. The CDR3 extends over 14 amino acids. CDR3 residues: CASSLGLAPYEQYF. The CDR3 region has the DNA TGCGCCAGCAGCTTGGGCCTCGCCCCCTACGAGCAGTACTTC. Using reference TRBV5-1 and TRBJ2-7 for the parts outside the CDR3, the full variable domain is KAGVTQTPRYLIKTRGQQVTLSCSPISGHRSVSWYQQTPGQGLQFLFEYFSETQRNKGNFPGRFSGRQFSNSRSEMNVSTLELGDSALYLCASSLGLAPYEQYFGPGTRLTVT.

The rearrangement uses TRBV4-1 and TRBJ2-5, with 10 bases that match TRBD2. The CDR3 consists of 16 residues. The germline V gene encodes CDR1 MGHRA and CDR2 YSYEKL. After removal of 4 bases from V and 2 bases from J, the junction contained 7 bases not matched to a gene. The CDR3 protein is CASSLYSGRLQETQYF. The CDR3 DNA follows: TGCGCCAGCAGCCTCTATAGCGGGAGGCTGCAAGAGACCCAGTACTTC.

The V gene is TRBV30, the J gene TRBJ2-5; 8 bases are a match to TRBD2. The CDR3 sequence is 15 residues long. Germline loops: CDR1 GTSNPN, CDR2 SVGIG (reference sequence). Unmatched junction bases numbered 13, after V lost 8 bases and J lost 2 bases. CDR3 residues: CALMPGGVLQETQYF. CDR3 DNA sequence: TGTGCCCTTATGCCGGGGGGGGTCCTTCAAGAGACCCAGTACTTC.

The V gene is TRBV28, the J gene TRBJ1-1, with D uncertain. This CDR3 region has 15 residues. Germline V gives CDR1 MDHEN, CDR2 SYDVKM. V was shortened by 7 bases and J by 5 bases, with 20 bases between the two germline ends. For the CDR3, the DNA is TGTGCCAGCACCCCCCTGTGGCCCGAGGTGACTGAAGCTTTCTTT. Its translation: CASTPLWPEVTEAFF. The full variable domain, completed using reference TRBV28 and TRBJ1-1, is DVKVTQSSRYLVKRTGEKVFLECVQDMDHENMFWYRQDPGLGLRLIYFSYDVKMKEKGDIPEGYSVSREKKERFSLILESASTNQTSMYLCASTPLWPEVTEAFFGQGTRLTVV.

The V gene is TRBV29-1, the J gene TRBJ2-3; D possibly matches TRBD1 or TRBD2 (6 bases each). CDR3 length: 14 amino acids. Germline lookup yields CDR1 SQVTM and CDR2 ANQGSEA. V was clipped by 3 bases and J by 2 bases, with 12 bases between them. CDR3 in amino acids: CSVERGATTDTQYF. The CDR3 DNA reads as TGCAGCGTTGAGAGGGGGGCGACCACAGATACGCAGTATTTT.